The 25 T cell receptor beta chains below were found in one sample sequenced in a study of blood T cells in healthy people across ages. It was with a sample-barcoded 5' primer and a J-beta primer mix that a second PCR of roughly 6 to 12 cycles was run. TCRdb fed the 5' RACE reads into MiXCR, producing one record per CDR3 protein. The sample carries some 900,000 distinct CDR3 sequences, about 48% recorded once. Sequencing was carried out using blood. All receptors derive from a man aged 30-40 years in good health.

This chain uses TRBV6-5 with TRBJ2-1; TRBD1 or TRBD2 may be the D gene (6 bases each). CDR1 and CDR2 from the germline V gene are MNHEY and SVGAGI. V shed 6 bases and J shed 7 bases, with 19 bases lying between them. The CDR3 is 15 amino acids. The CDR3 coding sequence is TGTGCCAGCAGCCGCTCCGGGACACGGGGGAATGAGCAGTTCTTC. This gives the protein CASSRSGTRGNEQFF.

Of note for this clonotype: A single base separates this from a much larger clone, so it may be a read error. The CDR3 does not end in the conserved phenylalanine or tryptophan, so this is likely a read error. This chain links TRBV4-1 with TRBJ2-1; no firm D call. V dropped 0 bases and J dropped 2 bases, with 8 bases sitting between them. The CDR3 spans 15 residues. Germline V gene sequence: CDR1 MGHRA, CDR2 YSYEKL. DNA for the CDR3: TGCGCCAGCAGCCAAGAGACTGGAACCTACAATGAGCAGTTCTCC. It yields the protein CASSQETGTYNEQFS.

The chain has TRBV7-2 and TRBJ2-5, with D perhaps TRBD1 or TRBD2 (5 bases each). V dropped 3 bases and J dropped 4 bases, with 15 bases sitting between them. Germline values: CDR1 SGHTA, CDR2 FQGNSA. The CDR3 has 15 amino acids. CDR3 region: CASSFPSGTRETQYF. In DNA form, the CDR3 reads TGTGCCAGCAGCTTCCCGTCAGGGACCAGAGAGACCCAGTACTTC.

The V call is TRBV6-4, the J call TRBJ1-2; 7 bases line up with TRBD1. The junction had 7 bases not matched to a gene; V was cut back by 6 bases and J by 6 bases. Per germline, CDR1 MRHNA and CDR2 SNTAGT. CDR3 size: 13 residues. CDR3 sequence (DNA): TGTGCCAGCAGACGCGGGGACAGTGATGGCTACACCTTC. This encodes CASRRGDSDGYTF.

The rearrangement links TRBV7-8 to TRBJ1-2; 8 bases are shared with TRBD1. CDR3 length: 16 amino acids. V lost 1 base, J lost 9 bases, and 13 bases stayed unmatched. The germline V gene encodes CDR1 SGHVS and CDR2 FQNEAQ. CDR3 DNA sequence: TGTGCCAGCAGCTTAGAAGCCCAGGGGGCGATGAGTAGCTACACCTTC. Translated: CASSLEAQGAMSSYTF.

Only a few counts were recorded for this clonotype. J is TRBJ1-2 and V is TRBV20-1, with D unresolved. Per germline, CDR1 DFQATT and CDR2 SNEGSKA (reference sequence). Trimming left V 0 bases short and J 5 bases short, with 19 bases between. This CDR3 has 16 amino acids. Here the CDR3 reads CSARDRQVGELYGYTF. DNA for the CDR3: TGCAGTGCTAGAGATCGGCAGGTCGGCGAATTATATGGCTACACCTTC.

The chain couples TRBV4-1 to TRBJ1-6; 10 nucleotides line up with TRBD1. The germline CDR1 and CDR2 sequences are MGHRA and YSYEKL. The CDR3 loop spans 16 amino acids. V was pared by 3 bases and J by 10 bases, with 9 bases of the junction left unmatched. The CDR3 region has the DNA TGCGCCAGCAGCCAGCAACCGGGACAGGGGTACTCACCCCTCCACTTT. Translating it yields CASSQQPGQGYSPLHF.

This clonotype showed up just a few times. The J gene is TRBJ2-3, the V gene TRBV24-1; possible D gene TRBD2, 6 bases. V was pared by 2 bases and J by 2 bases, with 22 bases between. Germline V gives CDR1 KGHDR, CDR2 SFDVKD. The CDR3 spans 19 residues. The DNA of the CDR3 is TGTGCCACCAGTGATTCCGTCTTGGGGCGGACTACCCTCACAGATACGCAGTATTTT. This sequence encodes CATSDSVLGRTTLTDTQYF.

This clonotype was observed once. The chain is built from TRBV20-1 and TRBJ1-5; D is undetermined. There are 13 residues in the CDR3. V lost 6 bases, J lost 0 bases, and 9 bases lay in between. In germline, CDR1 is DFQATT, CDR2 SNEGSKA (reference sequence). CDR3 DNA sequence: TGCAGTGCAGAAGAGTCTAGCAATCAGCCCCAGCATTTT. Protein sequence: CSAEESSNQPQHF.

As DNA, the CDR3 is TGCAGTGCTAGAGGTTGGGTCTCCGGGGAGGCCTACAATGAGCAGTTCTTC. This translates into CSARGWVSGEAYNEQFF. The chain has TRBV20-1 and TRBJ2-1; D might be TRBD2 (6 bases). The V end lost 1 base, the J end lost 2 bases, and 18 bases lay between the germline ends. The CDR3 spans 17 residues. CDR1 and CDR2 (germline): DFQATT, SNEGSKA (reference sequence).

This chain joins TRBV20-1 and TRBJ2-4; no reliable D call. Per the germline V gene, CDR1 is DFQATT and CDR2 is SNEGSKA (reference sequence). This CDR3 is built from 14 residues. V shed 4 bases and J shed 10 bases, with 20 bases lying between them. The CDR3 nucleotides read TGCAGTGCTACCCCCCCCCGCGTAGGAAATATTCAGTACTTC. Translation: CSATPPRVGNIQYF.

The chain joins TRBV7-2 to TRBJ2-1, with 11 bases matching TRBD2. Germline loops: CDR1 SGHTA, CDR2 FQGNSA. The CDR3 runs 16 residues. The ends lost 5 bases at V and 6 bases at J; junction bases unmatched: 9. CDR3 protein: CASSEYSGGVFNEQFF. In DNA form, the CDR3 reads TGTGCCAGCAGCGAATATAGCGGGGGGGTGTTCAATGAGCAGTTCTTC.

A remark on this clonotype: An end of the junction differs from the germline gene, which may be a read error. The chain couples TRBV6-5 to TRBJ1-6; TRBD1 agrees at 9 bases. CDR3 length: 15 amino acids. Germline V gene lookup returns CDR1 MNHEY and CDR2 SVGAGI. The CDR3 nucleotides read TGTGTCAGCAGCTACGGGACAGGGAGGGTTTTTCCCCTCCACTTT. Its protein is CVSSYGTGRVFPLHF.

This chain connects TRBV24-1 to TRBJ2-5, with 8 bases fitting TRBD1. The CDR3 covers 13 residues. Germline V gene lookup returns CDR1 KGHDR and CDR2 SFDVKD. The V gene end was trimmed by 0 bases and the J gene end by 8 bases; junction bases not matched to a gene: 1. DNA for the CDR3: TGTGCCACCAGTGATTTGACAGGGGGAACCCAGTACTTC. Amino acids: CATSDLTGGTQYF.

The chain uses TRBV29-1 and TRBJ2-2; 11 positions match TRBD2. V shed 1 base, J shed 1 base, and the junction held 11 bases outside the gene matches. The CDR3 length is 19 residues. Germline assignment: CDR1 SQVTM and CDR2 ANQGSEA. CDR3 sequence reads: CSVEGTMVAGGLNTGELFF. CDR3 nucleotides: TGCAGCGTTGAAGGGACAATGGTAGCGGGGGGGTTGAACACCGGGGAGCTGTTTTTT.

This chain joins TRBV20-1 and TRBJ2-5; weak D call: TRBD1 (5 bases). The V gene lost 3 bases and the J gene lost 4 bases, with 12 bases spanning the gap. CDR1 DFQATT and CDR2 SNEGSKA come from the germline V gene (reference sequence). The CDR3 sequence is 13 residues long. CDR3 in amino acids: CSASLGVGETQYF. The CDR3, as DNA: TGCAGTGCTAGTTTAGGGGTCGGAGAGACCCAGTACTTC.

This clonotype has more than one count but fewer than ten. The chain joins TRBV28 to TRBJ1-2; D is undetermined. Germline CDR1 is MDHEN and CDR2 is SYDVKM. This CDR3 contains 12 residues. V lost 5 bases and J lost 4, with 8 bases in between. The CDR3 protein is CASSAVSYGYTF. The CDR3 nucleotides read TGTGCCAGCAGTGCCGTTAGCTATGGCTACACCTTC.

The chain joins TRBV15 to TRBJ2-7; 10 nucleotides agree with TRBD1. From germline, CDR1 is LNHNV and CDR2 YYDKDF (reference sequence). V lost 3 bases and J lost 6; bases outside the gene matches: 8. CDR3 size: 15 residues. CDR3 amino acids: CATSRGIGQGVEQYF. As DNA, the CDR3 is TGTGCCACCAGCAGGGGGATCGGACAGGGGGTCGAGCAGTACTTC.

CDR3 sequence (DNA): TGTGCCAGCAGCTTTCGGTCCGCTGGCGGAGGCGATGAGCAGTTCTTC. Translated, it gives CASSFRSAGGGDEQFF. The genes are TRBV11-3 and TRBJ2-1; possible D gene TRBD2, 5 bases. Germline-derived CDR1 and CDR2 are SGHNT and YENEEA. With 3 bases removed from V and 8 bases from J, the gap between germline ends came to 20 bases. This CDR3 has 16 amino acids.

The chain couples TRBV4-2 to TRBJ2-3, with 11 bases identical to TRBD2. From germline, CDR1 is LGHNA and CDR2 YNFKEQ. Trimming removed 7 bases from V and 1 base from J; junction bases left unmatched: 10. The CDR3 covers 17 residues. As DNA, the CDR3 is TGTGCCAGCACGGCTAGCGGGGGGCCATCTGGCACAGATACGCAGTATTTT. Amino acid sequence: CASTASGGPSGTDTQYF.

This clonotype was counted only a few times. This rearrangement joins TRBV7-2 to TRBJ2-3; 10 positions match TRBD2. Looked up from germline, CDR1 is SGHTA and CDR2 is FQGNSA. CDR3 length equals 17 residues. J lost 1 base, V lost 0 bases, and 4 bases had no gene match. CDR3 DNA: TGTGCCAGCAGCTTAGCACTAGCGGGGAAGGGCACAGATACGCAGTATTTT. Translating gives CASSLALAGKGTDTQYF.

The chain joins TRBV5-1 to TRBJ2-1, with 7 bases lining up with TRBD2. The CDR3 covers 14 residues. V was pared by 4 bases and J by 6 bases, with 7 bases of the junction left unmatched. Per germline, CDR1 SGHRS and CDR2 YFSETQ. CDR3 in amino acids: CASSRTGGPNEQFF. CDR3 in DNA: TGCGCCAGCAGCCGTACGGGGGGTCCCAATGAGCAGTTCTTC.

The chain is built from TRBV28 and TRBJ2-7; D is unclear. Trimming took 5 bases from V and 1 from J, leaving 12 bases between them. The CDR3 runs 14 residues. Germline lookup yields CDR1 MDHEN and CDR2 SYDVKM. The CDR3 DNA reads as TGTGCCAGCAGTGTCCCCACCGGGTCCTACGAGCAGTACTTC. This encodes CASSVPTGSYEQYF. The whole variable domain, remainder taken from reference TRBV28 and TRBJ2-7, is DVKVTQSSRYLVKRTGEKVFLECVQDMDHENMFWYRQDPGLGLRLIYFSYDVKMKEKGDIPEGYSVSREKKERFSLILESASTNQTSMYLCASSVPTGSYEQYFGPGTRLTVT.

This clonotype occurred once. The DNA for the CDR3 is TGTGCCAGCTCACCAAGAAGTCTAGCGGGGGGGAAAGAGACCCAGTACTTC. Its protein product is CASSPRSLAGGKETQYF. This chain joins TRBV18 and TRBJ2-5; 12 bases are a match to TRBD2. V shed 2 bases, J shed 3 bases, and the junction held 7 bases outside the gene matches. Per germline, CDR1 KGHSH and CDR2 LQKENI. The CDR3 length is 17 residues.

The V and J genes are TRBV11-2 and TRBJ2-3, with TRBD2 matching 13 bases. Germline loops: CDR1 SGHAT, CDR2 FQNNGV. CDR3 size: 16 residues. J gave up 4 bases and V 4 bases, and 5 bases lay outside the gene matches. Here the CDR3 reads CASSSGLAGISDTQYF. In nucleotides, the CDR3 is TGTGCCAGCAGCTCGGGACTAGCGGGGATATCAGATACGCAGTATTTT.